This T cell receptor beta chain was captured by sequencing in a study of blood T cell repertoires in COVID-19. Study-wide context: The analysed material was cDNA or gDNA that came from T cells, B-cell-depleted T cells, or PBMCs.

As handled by the study authors: Counts of nucleated cells, estimated from reference gene primer amplification, were obtained. Profiled with immunoSEQ multiplex PCR; TCRdb holds only in-frame clones, not every one. D and trimming were read from the DNA, whereas the V and J calls and clone size are those reported in that table. Of 200,000 to 250,000 clones in the sample, 65% to 90% are singletons; the top ten hold 9.7%. The germline CDR1 and CDR2 sequences are LGHDT and YNNKEL (reference sequence). The CDR3 loop spans 15 amino acids. Trimming shortened V by 8 bases and J by 1 base, and 16 bases separated the two germline ends.

Sequencing used peripheral blood. The gene calls are TRBV3-1 (or the pseudogene TRBV3-2) and TRBJ2-3, with D uncertain. This receptor was obtained from a middle-aged man with active or convalescent COVID-19. CDR3 sequence: CASRRFDRGTDTQYF. CDR3 nucleotide sequence: TGTGCCAGCCGACGGTTCGATCGGGGCACAGATACGCAGTATTTT.